This TCR beta chain originates from a study of blood T cell repertoires in COVID-19. Study as a whole: The analysed material was cDNA or gDNA that came from T cells, B-cell-depleted T cells, or PBMCs.

Trimming removed 1 base from V and 3 bases from J, with 7 bases in between. CDR1 and CDR2 (germline): LGHNT, FRNRAP. This CDR3 has 14 residues. The table came from immunoSEQ multiplex PCR; TCRdb's copy has only in-frame clones and leaves some out. The sample has a few hundred thousand clones; around 91% are singletons. The chain links TRBV12-5 to TRBJ2-1; perhaps TRBD2 as D (6 bases). The clonotype originates from a woman between 55 and 75 years old with acute or convalescent COVID-19. Source material: peripheral blood. The CDR3 loop is CASGLEGLYNEQFF. CDR3 bases: TGTGCTAGTGGTTTGGAGGGACTCTACAATGAGCAGTTCTTC.